This T cell receptor beta chain stems from a study of tissue T cells after allogeneic stem cell transplantation. About the study: Pathologist review favored tissue samples showing histologically apparent lymphocytes. Overall study results and limits: The study did not identify alloreactive or antigen-specific tissue TCRs, and some clones might be persisting host cells.

Concerning this clone itself: Its antigen is not identified.

Median post-mortem interval was roughly 9.9 hours for GI, liver, skin and lymphoid tissues. With 1 base clipped from V and 1 base from J, the junction kept 4 bases outside the gene matches. Germline V CDR1 and CDR2: SGHTA, FQGTGA. The CDR3 loop spans 16 amino acids. Clones were sequenced by immunoSEQ multiplex PCR, and TCRdb holds only the in-frame ones, with some missing. The sample shows under 7,500 clones, under 75% of them seen only once. The V call is TRBV7-3, the J call TRBJ2-3; 8 bases fit TRBD2. The receptor comes from an older female donor with lung cancer. Sample: duodenum tissue, taken at autopsy. Written as DNA, the CDR3 is TGTGCCAGCAGCTTAAGGCCCGGGGGGGGCACAGATACGCAGTATTTT. Amino acid sequence: CASSLRPGGGTDTQYF.